This is a list of T cell receptor beta chains from one sample in a study of shared clonotypes between healthy human individuals. TCRdb's table, derived via immunoSEQ multiplex PCR, lists solely in-frame clones and lacks some. The sample includes 2 million to 2.5 million clones, 85% to 95% of them seen just once. Sequencing input: naive CD4+ T cells from PBMCs. The receptors originated from a man between 18 and 35 years old in good health. Some clones in this sample may be carry-over from other donors' samples. CDR3s include the opening cysteine and the closing phenylalanine or tryptophan. The order of the fields is V gene, clone size, J gene, D gene, CDR3 protein, CDR3 DNA. A D gene is named only where the DNA matches it firmly. Some rows mark clone size as missing; the rest say once, few, many or name a class of expanded clone.

TRBV28	-	TRBJ1-4	TRBD1	CASSLPTGTGGNEKLFF	TGTGCCAGCAGTTTACCCACCGGGACAGGAGGTAATGAAAAACTGTTTTTT
TRBV19	-	TRBJ1-2	-	CASSISPRGDGYTF	TGTGCCAGTAGTATATCTCCCAGGGGTGATGGCTACACCTTC
TRBV5-1	-	TRBJ2-4	TRBD2	CASSLVSGSGDIQYF	TGCGCCAGCAGCTTGGTTAGCGGGAGCGGGGACATTCAGTACTTC
TRBV7-2	-	TRBJ2-1	TRBD2	CASSLGLAGYNEQFF	TGTGCCAGCAGCTTAGGGCTAGCGGGTTACAATGAGCAGTTCTTC
TRBV30	-	TRBJ1-1	TRBD1	CASSLYKRDSEAFF	TGTGCCTCGAGCCTATATAAAAGGGACAGTGAAGCTTTCTTT
TRBV6-5	-	TRBJ1-1	-	CASVRNGVGTEAFF	TGTGCCAGCGTCCGTAACGGGGTTGGCACTGAAGCTTTCTTT
TRBV18	once	TRBJ2-1	TRBD1	CASSPYTTDRGAYNEQFF	TGTGCCAGCTCACCGTACACTACGGACAGGGGAGCCTACAATGAGCAGTTCTTC
TRBV28	-	TRBJ2-1	TRBD2	CASKLAGNEQFF	TGTGCCAGCAAATTAGCGGGCAATGAGCAGTTCTTC
TRBV7-3	-	TRBJ2-3	-	CASSQGRSTDTQYF	TGTGCCAGCAGCCAAGGACGGAGCACAGATACGCAGTATTTT
TRBV6-5	-	TRBJ2-5	TRBD2	CASSYRGTGGETQYF	TGTGCCAGCAGTTACCGAGGGACGGGAGGGGAGACCCAGTACTTC
TRBV5-1	-	TRBJ2-7	-	CASSEGPAVEQYF	TGCGCCAGCAGCGAGGGCCCTGCGGTCGAGCAGTACTTC
TRBV11-2	-	TRBJ2-5	TRBD2	CASSIAGGPTETQYF	TGTGCCAGCAGCATAGCGGGAGGGCCCACGGAGACCCAGTACTTC
TRBV7-3	-	TRBJ2-5	-	CASSSGPQETQYF	TGTGCCAGCAGCTCGGGACCACAAGAGACCCAGTACTTC
TRBV28	-	TRBJ2-7	TRBD2	CASNREGRATVAQYF	TGTGCCAGCAATCGGGAGGGCAGGGCAACCGTCGCGCAGTACTTC
TRBV7-2	-	TRBJ2-1	TRBD2	CASSLEGGSGDEQFF	TGTGCCAGCAGCTTAGAGGGCGGGAGTGGAGATGAGCAGTTCTTC
TRBV7-8	-	TRBJ1-3	-	CASSLQTGISYGNTIYF	TGTGCCAGCAGCTTGCAAACAGGGATCTCTTATGGAAACACCATATATTTT
TRBV18	-	TRBJ2-5	-	CASSPRLGNEGETQYF	TGTGCCAGCTCACCACGTTTGGGGAATGAGGGAGAGACCCAGTACTTC
TRBV7-2	-	TRBJ1-4	TRBD1	CASSSQLGGPGAKLFF	TGTGCCAGCAGCTCCCAATTAGGGGGCCCCGGAGCTAAACTGTTTTTT
TRBV29-1	-	TRBJ2-5	TRBD2	CSVEGLAGVAQYF	TGCAGCGTTGAGGGACTAGCGGGAGTGGCCCAGTACTTC
TRBV23-1	-	TRBJ2-7	-	CASSHPRDSHFYGQYF	TGCGCCAGCAGTCACCCCAGAGACAGCCATTTTTACGGGCAGTACTTC
TRBV9	-	TRBJ1-3	-	CASSERGQGDTIYF	TGTGCCAGCAGCGAAAGGGGACAAGGAGACACCATATATTTT
TRBV5-3	-	TRBJ1-5	TRBD1	CARSPGTDLTSNQPQHF	TGTGCCAGAAGCCCAGGGACAGACTTGACCAGCAATCAGCCCCAGCATTTT
TRBV28	once	TRBJ2-5	-	CASRIGGGETQYF	TGTGCCAGCAGGATCGGTGGTGGGGAGACCCAGTACTTC
TRBV19	-	TRBJ2-3	TRBD2	CASSIGTSGTDTQYF	TGTGCCAGTAGTATAGGGACTAGCGGCACAGATACGCAGTATTTT
TRBV2	-	TRBJ1-3	-	CASGIQDRYSDSGNTIYF	TGTGCCAGCGGAATACAAGATAGGTACTCCGACTCTGGAAACACCATATATTTT
TRBV7-9	-	TRBJ2-3	-	CASSSPGFNTDTQYF	TGTGCCAGCAGCTCACCGGGATTCAACACAGATACGCAGTATTTT
TRBV4-1	-	TRBJ2-3	-	CASSQPTTRGRGTQYF	TGCGCCAGCAGCCAACCCACCACTAGGGGAAGGGGTACGCAGTATTTT
TRBV10-3	-	TRBJ2-5	-	CAIRIGGAGQETQYF	TGTGCCATCAGGATCGGGGGAGCGGGCCAAGAGACCCAGTACTTC
TRBV15	-	TRBJ2-3	-	CATSREVGFTDTQYF	TGTGCCACCAGCAGGGAAGTTGGGTTCACAGATACGCAGTATTTT